This T cell receptor (beta chain) was identified in a study of tumor and adjacent non-tumor tissue in lung cancer. Of note for this clonotype: The germline gene is not matched at one end of the junction; a read error may be the cause.

This CDR3 region has 16 residues. Germline-derived CDR1 and CDR2 are MNHEY and SVGAGI. RNA was extracted from bulk tissue without any cell sorting. A modified ARM-PCR protocol with three rounds of nested PCR amplified TCRbeta. TCRdb re-analysed the multiplex PCR reads in MiXCR, keeping a single row per CDR3 protein. The data contain about 200,000 distinct CDR3 sequences, 60% to 75% of them singletons. The sequenced sample was lung tumor tissue. The origin of this receptor is a man in his sixties with non-small cell lung cancer. The V gene is TRBV6-5, the J gene TRBJ2-3, with D perhaps given as TRBD1 or TRBD2 (5 bases each). The CDR3 DNA reads as TGTGCCAGCAGTTACCGGGGACGCTATAGCTCAGATACGCAGTGTTTT. Residues: CASSYRGRYSSDTQCF.